This T cell receptor (beta chain) was sequenced in a study of T-cell reconstitution after alpha-beta-depleted transplantation in children (TCRdb year 2016). Background on the whole study: Using TCR repertoire profiling, the study quantitatively followed how T-cell immune reconstitution unfolded in children after TCRalphabeta/CD19-depleted allogeneic hematopoietic cell transplantation. Overall study outcomes, separate from this receptor: In some patients, high TCRbeta diversity at day 60 was attributed to recipient T cells and intrathymic progenitors that had survived conditioning. The frequencies of hyperexpanded clones fell over the following months, and after one year, T-cell counts and TCRbeta diversity were mostly attributed to newly produced T cells. About two months after transplant, the apparently early recovery of alphabetaT-cell counts reportedly depended on just several hundred clones that had expanded rapidly and came from non-depleted graft cells.

The CDR3, cysteine through phenylalanine, is 15 amino acids long. The kept DNA is CDR3 alone, 45 bases in frame from the first base. The trim is 4 bases for V and 7 bases for J, with a gap of 14 bases between the germline ends. Library generation was performed with PCR. The instrument was an Illumina HiSeq 2500. Molecular barcoding was employed in the preparation of TCR libraries, with unique molecular identifiers being used to normalize TCRbeta repertoire quantification. TCRdb reworked the public reads: Q25 trimming with fastp, MiXCR clone assembly, productive beta chains retained. Every CDR3 protein is listed once, alongside the most common genes and DNA of its rows. The sample table records about 580,000 distinct CDR3 sequences; 23% of these occur just once. The top ten constitute around 14% of the sample. This clonotype was detected ten times or more. This clone's antigen is unknown. No base qualities exist here, and no much larger clone lies one base off it.

Interpreted using the paper, the treatment or condition label stands for: allogeneic hematopoietic cell transplantation with graft depleted of TCRalphabeta T cells and CD19 B cells. Transplant recipients were children who received TCRalphabeta/CD19-depleted allogeneic hematopoietic cell grafts. This chain is built from TRBV12-3 or TRBV12-4 and TRBJ1-6, and TRBD1 may be the D gene, going by 5 matching bases. The receptor was isolated from a boy younger than two who had a stem cell transplant for acute myeloid leukemia, so the T cells may come from the graft donor. Sequenced material: PBMCs, mostly from graft donor cells, taken 360 days after TCRalphabeta/CD19-depleted stem cell transplant. The bases are TGTGCCAGCAGTTCCTTCTGGGACCCCAATTCACCCCTCCACTTT. Its translation reads: CASSSFWDPNSPLHF.